The TCR beta chain described here comes from a study of blood T cell repertoires in COVID-19. On the study more broadly: COVID-19 samples from acute and convalescent phases originated in the United States, Italy and Spain.

Assay used: immunoSEQ multiplex PCR; TCRdb lists only in-frame clones, some missing. The sample holds over 200,000 clones, just over 85% seen once. Germline CDR1 MRHNA, CDR2 SNTAGT. The CDR3 sequence is 15 residues long. V shed 6 bases and J shed 1 base, with 15 bases lying between them. Sequencing input: peripheral blood. The sequence was obtained from a man younger than 45 who had recovered from COVID-19. The chain carries TRBV6-4 and TRBJ2-5; a weak D match, TRBD1 (6 bases). This chain's CDR3 is CASSPHPRGQETQYF. The CDR3 coding sequence is TGTGCCAGCAGCCCCCACCCCAGGGGCCAAGAGACCCAGTACTTC.